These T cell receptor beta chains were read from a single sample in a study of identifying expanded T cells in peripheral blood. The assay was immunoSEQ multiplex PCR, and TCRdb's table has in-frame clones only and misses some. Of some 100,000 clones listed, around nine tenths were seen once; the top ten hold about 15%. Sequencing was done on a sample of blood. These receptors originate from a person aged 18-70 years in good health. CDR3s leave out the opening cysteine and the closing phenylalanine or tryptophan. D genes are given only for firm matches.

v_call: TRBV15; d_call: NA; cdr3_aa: ATSRDPFPTRYEQY
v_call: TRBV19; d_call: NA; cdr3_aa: ASSLDKVRETQY
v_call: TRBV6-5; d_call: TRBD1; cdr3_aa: ASSWDRGGFNSPLH
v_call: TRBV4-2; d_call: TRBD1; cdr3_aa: ASSQDRQGLLLFT
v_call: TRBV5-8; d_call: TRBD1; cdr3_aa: ASSSGTGGETQY
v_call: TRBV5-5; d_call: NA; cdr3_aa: ASSLTLDTQY
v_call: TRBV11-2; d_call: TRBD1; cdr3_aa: ASSLRRGLSNTEAF
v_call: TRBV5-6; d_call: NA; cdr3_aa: ASSLPQGSNYGYT
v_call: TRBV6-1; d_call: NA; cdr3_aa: ASSDWSNRGYT
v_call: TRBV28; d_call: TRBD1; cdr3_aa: ASSTPGTGGATQY
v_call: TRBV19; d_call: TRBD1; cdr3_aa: ASSQGGEPQH
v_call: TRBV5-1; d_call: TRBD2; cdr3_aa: ASSLEGTGPGRDYEQY
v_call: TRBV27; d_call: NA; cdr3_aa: ASRMDRLNTEAF
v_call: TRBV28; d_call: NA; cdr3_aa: ASSDPYEQY
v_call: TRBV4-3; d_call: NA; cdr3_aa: ASSQDPGPGNEQF
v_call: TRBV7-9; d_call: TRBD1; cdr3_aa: ASSLRDRVGETQY
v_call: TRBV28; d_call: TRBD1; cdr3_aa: ASSSGTGYVILQETQY
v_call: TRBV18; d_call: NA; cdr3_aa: ASSPTGQSSGNTIY
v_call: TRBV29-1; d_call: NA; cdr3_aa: SVQGGSSYEQY
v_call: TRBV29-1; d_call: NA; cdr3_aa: SVGPSYGTQY
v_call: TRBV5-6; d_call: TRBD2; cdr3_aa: ASSLTTSGAAY
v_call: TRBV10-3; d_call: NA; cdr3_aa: ARSVSGDSPLH
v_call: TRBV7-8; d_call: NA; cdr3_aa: ASSHVGDTQY